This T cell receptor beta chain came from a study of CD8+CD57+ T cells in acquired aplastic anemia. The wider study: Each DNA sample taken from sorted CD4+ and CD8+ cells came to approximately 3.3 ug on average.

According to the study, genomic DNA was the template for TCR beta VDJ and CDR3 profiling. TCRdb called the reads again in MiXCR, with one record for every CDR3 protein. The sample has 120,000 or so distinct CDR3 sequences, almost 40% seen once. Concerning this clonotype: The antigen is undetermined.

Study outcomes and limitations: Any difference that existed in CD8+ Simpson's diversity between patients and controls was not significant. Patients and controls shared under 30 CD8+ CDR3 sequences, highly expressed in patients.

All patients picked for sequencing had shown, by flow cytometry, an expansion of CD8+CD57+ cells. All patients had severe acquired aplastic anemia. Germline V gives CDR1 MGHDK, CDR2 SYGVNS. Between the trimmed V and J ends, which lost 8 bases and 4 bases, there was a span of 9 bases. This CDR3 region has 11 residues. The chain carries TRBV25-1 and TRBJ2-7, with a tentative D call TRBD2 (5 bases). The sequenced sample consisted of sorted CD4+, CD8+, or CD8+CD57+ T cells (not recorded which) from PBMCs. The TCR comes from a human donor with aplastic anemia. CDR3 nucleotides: TGTGCCAGCGGACGGGGTTACGAGCAGTACTTC. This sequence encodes CASGRGYEQYF.